This T cell receptor (beta chain) came from a study of blood T cells in healthy people across ages (dated by TCRdb to the mid-2010s). For the wider study: In model experiments, template switching captured about one uniquely barcoded TCR beta cDNA molecule for every two T cells. Age-related changes in TCR beta repertoire diversity were measured in the study by deep sequencing normalized with unique cDNA molecular identifiers. The donors were divided into four age groups: young (average about 16 years), middle-aged (about 39), aged (about 62) and long-lived (82). The study analyzed two additional independent replicas of 1 million unique cDNA reads from the same blood draw for two donors, one aged 18 to 29 and one aged 80 or older.

From the cysteine through the phenylalanine, the CDR3 covers 18 amino acids. CDR3 DNA is the only sequence kept; it has 54 bases, read in frame from the first base. The V and J ends are trimmed by 5 bases and 1 base, leaving 24 bases between them. CDR1 and CDR2, looked up from the germline V gene (reference sequence), are DFQATT and SNEGSKA. Points the paper makes about the study in general: Conclusive comparison of naive and antigen-experienced compartments was prevented by the profiling of bulk unsorted PBMCs. Because the CMV infection status of the donors was unknown, age-related changes in expanded clonotypes may potentially have been confounded. Observed TCR beta diversity correlated strongly with the percentage of naive T cells measured by flow cytometry. Total diversity estimates from one million sequenced T cells were considered lower bounds and underestimates. As age increased, observed TCR beta diversity per million T cells dropped in a roughly linear way, and a significant reduction was already evident by age 40. Compared with the aged group, more naive CD4+ T cells, fewer expanded clones and increased TCR diversity were shown by the long-lived group, suggesting age selection.

Libraries were made using 5' RACE. TCRdb records Illumina HiSeq 2500 as the sequencer. A second PCR of about 7 to 12 cycles was run with a J-beta primer mix and a sample-barcoded 5' primer. A template-switch 5' adaptor carrying 12 random nucleotides introduced a unique molecular identifier onto each TCR beta cDNA molecule. At least 2.5 million CDR3-containing paired-end reads were obtained from each sample. First-strand cDNA was synthesized from all RNA with the Mint cDNA synthesis kit, primed by a TRBC-specific oligonucleotide. Following uracil-DNA glycosylase treatment, a first 18-cycle PCR with universal primers M1SS and BC2_uni_R was performed on all cDNA. The original methods were these. For normalization, 1 million high-quality reads, each with a distinct molecular identifier, were randomly selected from each sample. Reads with shared molecular identifiers were discarded instead of being binned into consensus sequences. CDR3 identification, clonotype clustering and error correction used MiTCR with a Q25 quality threshold and the strictest error-elimination algorithm. A nonparametric unseen species model with Euler transformation was used to estimate lower-bound total TCR beta diversity. Through fastp at Q25 and MiXCR, TCRdb rebuilt clones from the public reads, retaining in-frame beta chains. Rows are combined by CDR3 protein, so each entry shows the most common genes and DNA. TCRdb's processing, not the authors' own work, is the source of the V and J calls. This sample is represented by 800,000 to 1,300,000 distinct CDR3 sequences; around 25% of them were singletons. The ten largest clones represent less than 0.85% of the sample.

A remark on this clonotype: The antigen this receptor binds is unknown. No base-level quality is on record; no much larger clone is a single base apart.

The roughly 38 donors, aged about 6 to 90 years, were systemically healthy Caucasian individuals from Russia. About 10 milliliters of peripheral blood were drawn from each donor into EDTA-treated Vacutainer tubes. PBMCs were isolated by Ficoll-Paque density-gradient centrifugation, with at least 6 million obtained per sample. Total RNA was extracted from PBMCs with Trizol reagent, with at least 5 micrograms obtained per sample. For every donor, flow cytometry on a PBMC aliquot measured the percentage of naive CD45RAhigh/CD27high T cells. This same sample was also taken into another study, of T cells of mothers and their children. In that second paper, the authors write: Nine systemically healthy Caucasian individuals served as donors, namely three mothers together with their six children. cDNA synthesis used all of the extracted RNA, with around 1.5 ug of RNA in each 15 ul reaction. Sample barcodes and 2-4 random nucleotides were added via the M1S primer in the second PCR. Each mother yielded over 9.5 million TCR beta CDR3 reads and each child 2.5 million to 3 million reads. Thymic selection similarly shapes TCR recombination output in related and unrelated pairs, with minor effect from inherited differences. Related mother-child pairs always showed normalized repertoire overlap that was slightly higher than in unrelated mother-child pairs, though the difference was never significant. With a sensitivity of about 100 clones per million clonotypes, no persistent microchimeric T cell clones were detected. The study used deep NGS to compare TCR beta repertoires of mothers and children, seeking features distinguishing related mother-child pairs from unrelated individuals. The mean age was 40 +/- 4 years for the mothers and approximately 11 +/- 4 years for the children. Libraries were sequenced on Illumina HiSeq 2000 with 100+100 nt paired-end reads after adapter ligation with NEBNext reagents. To prevent cross-contamination, the mother and child libraries were prepared one month apart and sequenced in separate runs. For each donor, between 500,000 and 2,000,000 distinct TCR beta clonotypes were identified. Naive TCR beta clonotypes were estimated from low-frequency clonotypes matched to each donor's FACS-determined naive share, without sorting.

The sequence was collected from a girl aged 2 to 10 in good health. This chain is built from TRBV20-1 and TRBJ2-4; the D gene is possibly TRBD2, with 5 bases matching. Sequenced: blood. The bases are TGCAGTGCTTCTTTGAGCGGTAATTTCCTAACGGCCAAAAACATTCAGTACTTC. It encodes CSASLSGNFLTAKNIQYF.